Given below is one T cell receptor beta chain in context. Its antigen is not identified. These data are taken from a study of shared clonotypes between healthy human individuals. Points from the study as a whole: Expectations were that clonotype sharing among donors would be affected by sequencing depth.

The CDR3 loop spans 14 amino acids. Per the germline V gene, CDR1 is MNHEY and CDR2 is SVGAGI. Trimming pared 6 bases from V and 5 bases from J, leaving 14 bases between. Genomic DNA (from each subset) was split evenly across several immunoSEQ plates. Sorted-subset replicate PCR reactions contained 200 ng DNA, corresponding to about 30,000 T cell genomes. Assay: immunoSEQ multiplex PCR; the TCRdb copy retains only in-frame clones and omits some. The sample consists of 2 million to 2.5 million clones, approximately 96% of them appearing once. The study enrolled healthy HIV-negative adults without recent acute infections or vaccinations as donors.

The clonotype was recovered from a man aged 18 to 30 in good health. Material: naive CD4+ T cells sorted from blood. Subset indicated: CD45RA+ positively selected. The gene calls are TRBV6-5 and TRBJ1-5; D is possibly TRBD1 (6 bases). CDR3: CASSGRTVDQPQHF. The DNA for the CDR3 is TGTGCCAGCAGCGGTCGGACAGTCGATCAGCCCCAGCATTTT.